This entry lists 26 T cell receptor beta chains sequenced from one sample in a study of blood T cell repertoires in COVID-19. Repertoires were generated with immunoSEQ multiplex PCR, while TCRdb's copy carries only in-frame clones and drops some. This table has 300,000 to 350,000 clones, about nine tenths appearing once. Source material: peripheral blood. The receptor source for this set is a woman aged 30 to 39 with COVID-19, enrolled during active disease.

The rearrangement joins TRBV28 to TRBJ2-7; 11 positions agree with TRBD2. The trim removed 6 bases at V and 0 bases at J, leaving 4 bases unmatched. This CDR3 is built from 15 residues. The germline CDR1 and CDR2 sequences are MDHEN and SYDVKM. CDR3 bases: TGTGCCAGCAGCTTGGGACTAGCGGTCTCCTACGAGCAGTACTTC. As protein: CASSLGLAVSYEQYF.

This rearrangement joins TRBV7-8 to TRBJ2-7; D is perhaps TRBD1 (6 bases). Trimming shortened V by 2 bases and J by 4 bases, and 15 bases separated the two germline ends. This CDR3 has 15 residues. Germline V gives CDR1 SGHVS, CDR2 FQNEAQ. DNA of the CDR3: TGTGCCAGCAGCTTACGGACAGACCATTATTACGAGCAGTACTTC. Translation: CASSLRTDHYYEQYF.

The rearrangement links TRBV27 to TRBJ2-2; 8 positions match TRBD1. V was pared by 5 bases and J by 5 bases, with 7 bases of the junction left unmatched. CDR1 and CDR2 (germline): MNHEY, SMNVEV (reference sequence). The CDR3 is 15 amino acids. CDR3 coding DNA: TGTGCCAGCAGTGCCCGGGACAGGAGGACCGGGGAGCTGTTTTTT. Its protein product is CASSARDRRTGELFF.

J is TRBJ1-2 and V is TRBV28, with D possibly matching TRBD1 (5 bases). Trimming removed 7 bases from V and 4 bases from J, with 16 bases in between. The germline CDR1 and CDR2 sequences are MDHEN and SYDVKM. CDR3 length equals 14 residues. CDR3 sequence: CASTTAGVGYGYTF. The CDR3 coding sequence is TGTGCCAGCACCACCGCGGGGGTGGGCTATGGCTACACCTTC.

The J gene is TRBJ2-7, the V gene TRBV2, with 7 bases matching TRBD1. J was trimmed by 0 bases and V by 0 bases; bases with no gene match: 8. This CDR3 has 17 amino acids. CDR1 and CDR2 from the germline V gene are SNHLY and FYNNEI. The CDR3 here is CASSEALRGQSSYEQYF. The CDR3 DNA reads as TGTGCCAGCAGTGAAGCGCTCAGGGGACAGAGCTCCTACGAGCAGTACTTC.

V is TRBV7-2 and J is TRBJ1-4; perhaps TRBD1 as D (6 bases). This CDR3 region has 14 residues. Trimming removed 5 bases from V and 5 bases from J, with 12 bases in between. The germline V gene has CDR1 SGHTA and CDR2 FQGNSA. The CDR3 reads CASSPQGGNEKLFF. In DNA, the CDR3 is TGTGCCAGCAGCCCACAGGGAGGGAATGAAAAACTGTTTTTT.

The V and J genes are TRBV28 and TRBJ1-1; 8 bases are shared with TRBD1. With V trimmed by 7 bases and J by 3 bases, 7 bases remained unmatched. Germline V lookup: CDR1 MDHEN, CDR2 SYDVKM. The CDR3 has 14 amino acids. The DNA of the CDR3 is TGTGCCAGCACAAGACAGGGGTGGTACACTGAAGCTTTCTTT. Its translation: CASTRQGWYTEAFF.

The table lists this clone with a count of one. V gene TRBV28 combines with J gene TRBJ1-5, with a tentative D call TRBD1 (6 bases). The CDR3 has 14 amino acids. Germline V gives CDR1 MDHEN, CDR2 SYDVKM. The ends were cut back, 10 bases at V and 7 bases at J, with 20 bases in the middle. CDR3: CATFRTGYGQPQHF. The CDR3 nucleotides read TGTGCCACATTCCGAACAGGGTACGGCCAGCCCCAGCATTTT. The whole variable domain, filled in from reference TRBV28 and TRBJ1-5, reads DVKVTQSSRYLVKRTGEKVFLECVQDMDHENMFWYRQDPGLGLRLIYFSYDVKMKEKGDIPEGYSVSREKKERFSLILESASTNQTSMYLCATFRTGYGQPQHFGDGTRLSIL.

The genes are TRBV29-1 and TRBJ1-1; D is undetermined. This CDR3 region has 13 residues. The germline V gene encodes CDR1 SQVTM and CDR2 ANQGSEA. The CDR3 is CSVETGRNTEAFF. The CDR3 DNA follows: TGCAGTGTGGAGACTGGCCGGAACACTGAAGCTTTCTTT.

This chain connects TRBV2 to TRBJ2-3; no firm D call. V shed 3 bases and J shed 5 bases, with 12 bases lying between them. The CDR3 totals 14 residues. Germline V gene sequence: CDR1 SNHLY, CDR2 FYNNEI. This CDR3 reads CASSDSLLLDTQYF. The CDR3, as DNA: TGTGCCAGCAGTGATTCTCTCCTCTTAGATACGCAGTATTTT. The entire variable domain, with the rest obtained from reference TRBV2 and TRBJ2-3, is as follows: EPEVTQTPSHQVTQMGQEVILRCVPISNHLYFYWYRQILGQKVEFLVSFYNNEISEKSEIFDDQFSVERPDGSNFTLKIRSTKLEDSAMYFCASSDSLLLDTQYFGPGTRLTVL.

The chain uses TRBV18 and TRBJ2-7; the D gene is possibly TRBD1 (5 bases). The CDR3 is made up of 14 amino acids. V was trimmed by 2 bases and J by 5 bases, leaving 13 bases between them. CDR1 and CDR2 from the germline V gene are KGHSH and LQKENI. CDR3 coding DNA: TGTGCCAGCTCACCATCGGCAGGGATGCACGAGCAGTACTTC. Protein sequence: CASSPSAGMHEQYF.

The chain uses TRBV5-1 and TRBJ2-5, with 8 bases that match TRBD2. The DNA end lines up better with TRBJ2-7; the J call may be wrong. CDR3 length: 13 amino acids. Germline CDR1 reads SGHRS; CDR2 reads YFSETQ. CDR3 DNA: TGCGCCTGCCGGGACGGGACTAGGGACGAGCAGTACTTC. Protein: CACRDGTRDEQYF.

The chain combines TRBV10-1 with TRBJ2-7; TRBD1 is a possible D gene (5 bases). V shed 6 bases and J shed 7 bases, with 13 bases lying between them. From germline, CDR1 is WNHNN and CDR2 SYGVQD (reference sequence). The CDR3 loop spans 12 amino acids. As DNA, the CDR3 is TGCGCCAGCAGCGGTACAGGATGGGAGCAGTACTTC. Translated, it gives CASSGTGWEQYF.

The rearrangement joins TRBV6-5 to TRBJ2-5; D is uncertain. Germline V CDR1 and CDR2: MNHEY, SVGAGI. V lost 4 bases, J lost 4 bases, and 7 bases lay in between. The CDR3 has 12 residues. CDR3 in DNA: TGTGCCAGCAGTTCCCTAGGAGAGACCCAGTACTTC. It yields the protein CASSSLGETQYF.

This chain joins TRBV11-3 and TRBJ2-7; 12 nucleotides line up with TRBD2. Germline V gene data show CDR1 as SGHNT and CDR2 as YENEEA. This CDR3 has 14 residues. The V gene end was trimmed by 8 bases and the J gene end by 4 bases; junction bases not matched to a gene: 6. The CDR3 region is CASFRTSGNYEQYF. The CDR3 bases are TGTGCCAGCTTCAGGACTAGCGGGAATTACGAGCAGTACTTC.

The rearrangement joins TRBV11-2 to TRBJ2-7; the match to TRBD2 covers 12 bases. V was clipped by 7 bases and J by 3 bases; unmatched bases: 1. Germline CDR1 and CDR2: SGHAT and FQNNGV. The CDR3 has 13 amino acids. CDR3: CASKTSGSYEQYF. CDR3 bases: TGTGCCAGCAAGACTAGCGGGAGCTACGAGCAGTACTTC.

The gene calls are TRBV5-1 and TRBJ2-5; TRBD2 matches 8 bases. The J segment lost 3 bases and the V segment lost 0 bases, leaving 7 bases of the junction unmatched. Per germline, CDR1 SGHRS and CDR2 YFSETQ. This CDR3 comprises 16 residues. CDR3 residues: CASSLAAGGGEETQYF. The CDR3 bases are TGCGCCAGCAGCTTGGCCGCGGGAGGAGGGGAAGAGACCCAGTACTTC. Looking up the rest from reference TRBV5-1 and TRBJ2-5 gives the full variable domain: KAGVTQTPRYLIKTRGQQVTLSCSPISGHRSVSWYQQTPGQGLQFLFEYFSETQRNKGNFPGRFSGRQFSNSRSEMNVSTLELGDSALYLCASSLAAGGGEETQYFGPGTRLLVL.

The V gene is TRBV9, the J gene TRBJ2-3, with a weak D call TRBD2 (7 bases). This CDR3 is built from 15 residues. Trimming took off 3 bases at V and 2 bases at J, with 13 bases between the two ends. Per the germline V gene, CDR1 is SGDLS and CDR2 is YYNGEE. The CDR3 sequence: CASSATAGATDTQYF. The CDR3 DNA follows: TGTGCCAGCAGCGCTACTGCGGGGGCCACAGATACGCAGTATTTT.

The CDR3 loop is CASSLGWASGGMGNEQFF. The DNA of the CDR3 is TGTGCCAGCAGCTTAGGTTGGGCTAGCGGGGGGATGGGGAATGAGCAGTTCTTC. The chain uses TRBV7-9 and TRBJ2-1, with TRBD2 matching over 11 bases. Per germline, CDR1 SEHNR and CDR2 FQNEAQ (reference sequence). The CDR3 is made up of 18 amino acids. V lost 1 base, J lost 7 bases, and 12 bases stayed unmatched.

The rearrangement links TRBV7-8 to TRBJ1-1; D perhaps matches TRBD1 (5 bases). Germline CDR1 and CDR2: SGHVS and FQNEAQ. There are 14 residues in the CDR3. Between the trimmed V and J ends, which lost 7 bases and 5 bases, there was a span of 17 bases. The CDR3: CASNAGGDGTEAFF. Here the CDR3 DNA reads TGTGCCAGCAACGCGGGGGGGGATGGGACTGAAGCTTTCTTT.

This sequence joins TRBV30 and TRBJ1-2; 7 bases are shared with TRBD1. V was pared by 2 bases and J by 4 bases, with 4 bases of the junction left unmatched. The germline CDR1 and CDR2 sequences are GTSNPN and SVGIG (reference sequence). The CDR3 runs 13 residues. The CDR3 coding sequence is TGTGCCTGGAGTCAGGGGGTGACCTATGGCTACACCTTC. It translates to CAWSQGVTYGYTF. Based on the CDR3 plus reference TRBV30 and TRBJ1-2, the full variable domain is SQTIHQWPATLVQPVGSPLSLECTVEGTSNPNLYWYRQAAGRGLQLLFYSVGIGQISSEVPQNLSASRPQDRQFILSSKKLLLSDSGFYLCAWSQGVTYGYTFGSGTRLTVV.

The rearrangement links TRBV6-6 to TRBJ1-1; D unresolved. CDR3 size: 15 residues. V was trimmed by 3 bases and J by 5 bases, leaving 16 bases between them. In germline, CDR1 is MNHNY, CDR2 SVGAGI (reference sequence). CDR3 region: CASSYPGEGSTEAFF. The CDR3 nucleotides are TGTGCCAGCAGTTATCCGGGCGAGGGAAGTACTGAAGCTTTCTTT.

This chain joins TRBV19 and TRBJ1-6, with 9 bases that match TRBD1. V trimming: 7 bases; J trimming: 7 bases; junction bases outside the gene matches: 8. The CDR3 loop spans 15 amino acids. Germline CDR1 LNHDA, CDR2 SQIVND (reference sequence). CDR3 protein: CASTDRGTGNSPLHF. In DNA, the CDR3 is TGTGCCAGTACCGACAGGGGGACAGGGAATTCACCCCTCCACTTT.

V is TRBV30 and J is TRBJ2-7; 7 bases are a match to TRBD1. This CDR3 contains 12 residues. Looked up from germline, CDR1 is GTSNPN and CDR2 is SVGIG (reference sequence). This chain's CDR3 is CASQGVTYEQYF. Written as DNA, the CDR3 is TGTGCTTCGCAGGGGGTGACCTACGAGCAGTACTTC.

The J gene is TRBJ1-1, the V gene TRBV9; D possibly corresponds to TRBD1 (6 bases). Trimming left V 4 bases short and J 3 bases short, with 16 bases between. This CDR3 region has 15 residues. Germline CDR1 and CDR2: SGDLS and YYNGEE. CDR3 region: CASSPRGGSYTEAFF. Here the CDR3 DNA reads TGTGCCAGCAGCCCAAGGGGGGGGTCGTACACTGAAGCTTTCTTT.

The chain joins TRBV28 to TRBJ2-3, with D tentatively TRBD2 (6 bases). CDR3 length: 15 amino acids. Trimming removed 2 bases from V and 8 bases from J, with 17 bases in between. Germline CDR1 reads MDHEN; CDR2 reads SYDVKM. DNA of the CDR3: TGTGCCAGCAGTTTAGGGACTCGGGGCCTGAGTACGCAGTATTTT. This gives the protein CASSLGTRGLSTQYF.